The 11 T cell receptor beta chains below were found in one sample sequenced in a study of T-cell memory formation after mild COVID-19. TCRdb analysed the 5' RACE reads with MiXCR anew, one entry per CDR3 protein. The repertoire consists of 450,000 or so distinct CDR3 sequences, with 20% occurring once and the leading ten covering 8.4%. The sequencing sample was made of PBMCs or a T cell subset sorted from them (not recorded which). These receptor sequences come from an adult woman who had mild COVID-19 (a few samples of this study predate the infection). Cell type and time point are not known.

The CDR3 reads CASSARQGLIGGELFF. The CDR3 region has the DNA TGTGCCAGCAGCGCCCGACAGGGACTAATTGGCGGGGAGCTGTTTTTT. The chain combines TRBV7-8 with TRBJ2-2; D tentatively fits TRBD1 or TRBD2 (7 bases each). Germline CDR1 reads SGHVS; CDR2 reads FQNEAQ. CDR3 length equals 16 residues. V lost 5 bases and J 7 bases, leaving 20 bases between the germline ends.

The chain employs TRBV25-1 and TRBJ2-7; 10 nucleotides agree with TRBD2. This CDR3 is 18 amino acids long. With 1 base clipped from V and 1 base from J, the junction kept 10 bases outside the gene matches. Germline values: CDR1 MGHDK, CDR2 SYGVNS. CDR3 loop: CASSEWGSGRLPSYEQYF. CDR3 DNA sequence: TGTGCCAGCAGTGAATGGGGTAGCGGGAGGCTACCTTCCTACGAGCAGTACTTC.

This clonotype was detected only a few times. The V and J genes are TRBV10-2 and TRBJ2-5, with TRBD2 matching over 10 bases. The CDR3 is 13 residues long. The junction had 4 bases not matched to a gene; V was cut back by 7 bases and J by 5 bases. CDR1 WSHSY and CDR2 SAAADI come from the germline V gene. The CDR3 DNA is TGCGCCAGCACCGGGACTAGCGTCGAGACCCAGTACTTC. Amino acids: CASTGTSVETQYF.

The chain recombines TRBV4-1 with TRBJ2-3, with 7 bases aligning to TRBD2. CDR1 is MGHRA, CDR2 YSYEKL, per germline. Losses at the gene ends were 0 bases for V and 4 bases for J; bases not matched to a gene: 7. The CDR3 runs 16 residues. CDR3 nucleotide sequence: TGCGCCAGCAGCCAAGATCGGATAGCGGGCTCAGATACGCAGTATTTT. Protein: CASSQDRIAGSDTQYF.

The chain couples TRBV3-1 to TRBJ1-2; the match to TRBD1 covers 10 bases. The CDR3 length is 14 residues. Germline V gives CDR1 LGHDT, CDR2 YNNKEL (reference sequence). V gave up 4 bases and J gave up 8 bases; unmatched junction bases: 7. The CDR3 region has the DNA TGTGCCAGCAGCCGATCGGGACAGGGGCAGGGCTACACCTTC. As protein: CASSRSGQGQGYTF.

V is TRBV28 and J is TRBJ2-1, with TRBD1 identical over 9 bases. The CDR3 covers 15 residues. J gave up 8 bases and V 4 bases, and 9 bases lay outside the gene matches. CDR1 and CDR2 (germline): MDHEN, SYDVKM. CDR3 nucleotides: TGTGCCAGCAGTTCCCCCGGGACAGGGTGGGATGAGCAGTTCTTC. It yields the protein CASSSPGTGWDEQFF.

This rearrangement joins TRBV5-5 to TRBJ2-7; D is undetermined. From germline, CDR1 is SGHKS and CDR2 YYEKEE (reference sequence). Trimming left V 1 base short and J 6 bases short, with 20 bases between. The CDR3 extends over 16 amino acids. The CDR3 nucleotides read TGTGCCAGCAGCTTGTCAGGCCGAGCGTGGCCTTCCGAGCAGTACTTC. Its translation: CASSLSGRAWPSEQYF.

CDR3 in amino acids: CASITRGFNTGELFF. The DNA of the CDR3 is TGTGCCAGCATCACGCGGGGGTTTAACACCGGGGAGCTGTTTTTT. V gene TRBV13 combines with J gene TRBJ2-2, with 7 bases lining up with TRBD2. After removal of 7 bases from V and 2 bases from J, the junction contained 7 bases not matched to a gene. This CDR3 is 15 amino acids long. CDR1 is PRHDT, CDR2 FYEKMQ, per germline (reference sequence).

The V and J genes are TRBV19 and TRBJ2-7; 7 nucleotides align to TRBD2. V lost 5 bases and J lost 4; bases outside the gene matches: 11. The CDR3 consists of 15 residues. CDR1 and CDR2 (germline): LNHDA, SQIVND (reference sequence). In DNA, the CDR3 is TGTGCCAGTAGTGCCGGACTAGTGGGCCTATACGAGCAGTACTTC. It codes for CASSAGLVGLYEQYF.

This clonotype has only a few counts. The chain couples TRBV7-9 to TRBJ2-3; 9 positions agree with TRBD1. The germline CDR1 and CDR2 sequences are SEHNR and FQNEAQ (reference sequence). Trimming cost V 5 bases and J 5 bases; bases outside gene matches: 14. CDR3 length equals 17 residues. DNA of the CDR3: TGTGCCAGCAGCCCCTATAGACCACAGGGGGCCTTAGATACGCAGTATTTT. Its translation: CASSPYRPQGALDTQYF. The complete variable domain, with remaining parts taken from reference TRBV7-9 and TRBJ2-3, reads DTGVSQNPRHKITKRGQNVTFRCDPISEHNRLYWYRQTLGQGPEFLTYFQNEAQLEKSRLLSDRFSAERPKGSFSTLEIQRTEQGDSAMYLCASSPYRPQGALDTQYFGPGTRLTVL.

CDR3 DNA: TGTGCCAGCAGCTCACTAGCGGAGGGCGCCTACGAGCAGTACTTC. This sequence encodes CASSSLAEGAYEQYF. The chain couples TRBV11-1 to TRBJ2-7; 8 bases align to TRBD2. CDR3 size: 15 residues. V lost 4 bases to trimming and J lost 2 bases; unmatched junction nucleotides: 7. Germline CDR1 reads SGHAT; CDR2 reads FQDESV (reference sequence).